Listed below are T cell receptor beta chains from one sample, sequenced in a study of cytomegalovirus exposure and HLA in healthy donors. TCRdb's table, derived via immunoSEQ multiplex PCR, lists solely in-frame clones and lacks some. The sample holds 120,000 to 150,000 clones, about four fifths seen once. Sequencing used PBMCs. These receptor sequences come from a man between 18 and 35 years old in good health and CMV-seropositive. Both conserved end residues are trimmed from each CDR3. A D gene is named only where the DNA matches it firmly. Clone size is not always given. Where it is, it says once, few, many or a class for expanded clones.

V gene | clone size | D gene | CDR3 protein
TRBV19 | NA | NA | ASSTPGGGNQPQH
TRBV7-8 | NA | TRBD1 | ASSSETGNYEQY
TRBV7-2 | NA | TRBD2 | ASSLVRLATNTGELF
TRBV27 | NA | NA | ASSSEWLANEQF
TRBV19 | few | NA | ASSHAPIQGYGSYEQY
TRBV28 | NA | TRBD2 | ASSLWGTSGSNEQF
TRBV4-1 | few | NA | ASSQEASPPYEQY
TRBV20-1 | NA | TRBD1 | SASQGDGYT
TRBV5-6 | NA | TRBD2 | ASSLLASGRIGELF
TRBV7-9 | NA | TRBD1 | ASSSDREATNEKLF
TRBV30 | once | NA | AWSAPVDRPFEQY
TRBV6-1 | NA | NA | ASHLGGGFGDTQY
TRBV28 | NA | NA | ASREGANYGYT
TRBV28 | NA | NA | ASGTQGAGNTIY
TRBV18 | NA | NA | ASSPGGTDTQY